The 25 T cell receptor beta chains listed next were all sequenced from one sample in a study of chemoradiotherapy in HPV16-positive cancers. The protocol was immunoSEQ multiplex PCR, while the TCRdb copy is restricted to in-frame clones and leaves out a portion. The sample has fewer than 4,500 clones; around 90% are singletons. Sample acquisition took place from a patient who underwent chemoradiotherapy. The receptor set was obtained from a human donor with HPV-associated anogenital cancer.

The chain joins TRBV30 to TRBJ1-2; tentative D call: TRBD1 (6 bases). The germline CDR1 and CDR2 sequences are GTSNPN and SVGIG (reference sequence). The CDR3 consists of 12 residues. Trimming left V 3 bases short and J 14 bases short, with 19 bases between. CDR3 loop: CAWRVTTGSWTF. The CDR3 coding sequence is TGTGCCTGGAGGGTGACCACAGGGTCTTGGACCTTC.

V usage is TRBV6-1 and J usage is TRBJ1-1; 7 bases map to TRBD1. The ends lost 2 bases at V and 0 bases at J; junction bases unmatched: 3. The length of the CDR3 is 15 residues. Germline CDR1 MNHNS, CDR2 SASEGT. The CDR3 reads CASSERDSLNTEAFF. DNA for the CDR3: TGTGCCAGCAGTGAAAGGGACAGCCTGAACACTGAAGCTTTCTTT.

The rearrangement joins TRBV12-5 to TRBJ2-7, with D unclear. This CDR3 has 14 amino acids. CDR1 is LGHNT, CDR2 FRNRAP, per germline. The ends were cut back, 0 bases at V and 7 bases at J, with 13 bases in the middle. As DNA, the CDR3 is TGTGCTAGTGGTTTGGTACTTAGCCTTGGAGAGCAGTACTTC. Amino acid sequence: CASGLVLSLGEQYF.

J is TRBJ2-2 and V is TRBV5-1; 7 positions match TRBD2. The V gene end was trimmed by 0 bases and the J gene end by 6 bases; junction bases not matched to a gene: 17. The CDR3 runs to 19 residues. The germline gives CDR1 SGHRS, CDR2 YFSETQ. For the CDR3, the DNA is TGCGCCAGCAGCTTGGGGGCGAGCGGGGCCAGGGCTGGTCCCGGGGAGCTGTTTTTT. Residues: CASSLGASGARAGPGELFF. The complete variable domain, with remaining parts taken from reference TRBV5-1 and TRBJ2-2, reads KAGVTQTPRYLIKTRGQQVTLSCSPISGHRSVSWYQQTPGQGLQFLFEYFSETQRNKGNFPGRFSGRQFSNSRSEMNVSTLELGDSALYLCASSLGASGARAGPGELFFGEGSRLTVL.

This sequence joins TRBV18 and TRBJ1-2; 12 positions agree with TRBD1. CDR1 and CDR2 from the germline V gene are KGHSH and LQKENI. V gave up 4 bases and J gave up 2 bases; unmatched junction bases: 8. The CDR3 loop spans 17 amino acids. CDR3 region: CASSQTTGTGGNYGYTF. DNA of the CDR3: TGTGCCAGCTCACAAACGACAGGGACAGGGGGCAACTATGGCTACACCTTC.

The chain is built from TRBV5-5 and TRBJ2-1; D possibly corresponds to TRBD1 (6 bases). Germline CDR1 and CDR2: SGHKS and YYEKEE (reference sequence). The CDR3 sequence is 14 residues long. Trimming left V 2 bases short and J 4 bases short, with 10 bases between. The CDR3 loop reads CASSLGTSYNEQFF. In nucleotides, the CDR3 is TGTGCCAGCAGCTTAGGGACATCATACAATGAGCAGTTCTTC.

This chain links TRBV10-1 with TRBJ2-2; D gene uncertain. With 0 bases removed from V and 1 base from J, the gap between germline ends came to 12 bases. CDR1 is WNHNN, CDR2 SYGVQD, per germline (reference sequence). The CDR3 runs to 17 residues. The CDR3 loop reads CASSESIGVRNTGELFF. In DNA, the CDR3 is TGCGCCAGCAGTGAGTCGATTGGCGTTAGGAACACCGGGGAGCTGTTTTTT.

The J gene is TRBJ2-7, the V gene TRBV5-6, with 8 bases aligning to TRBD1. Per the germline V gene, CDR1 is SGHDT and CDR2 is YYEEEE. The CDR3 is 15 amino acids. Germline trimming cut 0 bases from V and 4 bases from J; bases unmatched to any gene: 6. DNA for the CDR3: TGTGCCAGCAGCTTGGCCCTCAGGGGGCATTACGAGCAGTACTTC. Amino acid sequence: CASSLALRGHYEQYF.

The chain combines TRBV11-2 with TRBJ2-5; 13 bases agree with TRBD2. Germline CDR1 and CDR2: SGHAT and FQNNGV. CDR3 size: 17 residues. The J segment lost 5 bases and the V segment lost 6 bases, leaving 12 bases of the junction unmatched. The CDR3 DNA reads TGTGCCAGCAGGCTACTAGCGGGAGGGCCCCAGGGGGAGACCCAGTACTTC. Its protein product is CASRLLAGGPQGETQYF. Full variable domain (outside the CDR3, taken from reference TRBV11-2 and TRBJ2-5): EAGVAQSPRYKIIEKRQSVAFWCNPISGHATLYWYQQILGQGPKLLIQFQNNGVVDDSQLPKDRFSAERLKGVDSTLKIQPAKLEDSAVYLCASRLLAGGPQGETQYFGPGTRLLVL.

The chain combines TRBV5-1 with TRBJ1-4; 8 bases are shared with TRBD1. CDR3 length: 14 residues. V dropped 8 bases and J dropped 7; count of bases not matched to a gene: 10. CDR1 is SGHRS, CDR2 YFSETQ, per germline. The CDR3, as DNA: TGCGCCAGTACACCTCCGGGACAGGCTGAAAAACTGTTTTTT. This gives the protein CASTPPGQAEKLFF.

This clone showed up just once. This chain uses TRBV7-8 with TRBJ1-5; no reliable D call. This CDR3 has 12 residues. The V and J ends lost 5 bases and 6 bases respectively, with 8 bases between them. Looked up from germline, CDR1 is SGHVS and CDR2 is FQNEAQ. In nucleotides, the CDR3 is TGTGCCAGCAGCCCCAGTCTTCAGCCCCAGCATTTT. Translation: CASSPSLQPQHF.

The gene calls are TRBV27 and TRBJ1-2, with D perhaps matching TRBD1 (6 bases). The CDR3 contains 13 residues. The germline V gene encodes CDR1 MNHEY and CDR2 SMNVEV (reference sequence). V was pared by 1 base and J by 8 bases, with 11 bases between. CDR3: CASSLYRGDGYTF. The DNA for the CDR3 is TGTGCCAGCAGTTTATATAGGGGGGACGGCTACACCTTC.

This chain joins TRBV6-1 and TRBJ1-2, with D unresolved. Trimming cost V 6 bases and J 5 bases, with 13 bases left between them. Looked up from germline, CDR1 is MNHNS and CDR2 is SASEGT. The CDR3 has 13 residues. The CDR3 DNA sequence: TGTGCCAGCAGCCCAAGTTTCGGATATGGCTACACCTTC. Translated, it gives CASSPSFGYGYTF.

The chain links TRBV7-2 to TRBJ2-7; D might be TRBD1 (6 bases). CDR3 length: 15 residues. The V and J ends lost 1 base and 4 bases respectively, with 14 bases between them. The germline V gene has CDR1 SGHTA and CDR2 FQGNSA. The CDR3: CASSLVAGEGYEQYF. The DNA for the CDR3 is TGTGCCAGCAGCTTAGTGGCAGGGGAAGGATACGAGCAGTACTTC.

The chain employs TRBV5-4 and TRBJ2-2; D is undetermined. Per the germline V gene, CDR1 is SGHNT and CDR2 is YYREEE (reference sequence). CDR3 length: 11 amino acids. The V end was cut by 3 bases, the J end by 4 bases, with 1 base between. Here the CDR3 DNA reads TGTGCCAGCAGCTCCACCGGGGAGCTGTTTTTT. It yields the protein CASSSTGELFF.

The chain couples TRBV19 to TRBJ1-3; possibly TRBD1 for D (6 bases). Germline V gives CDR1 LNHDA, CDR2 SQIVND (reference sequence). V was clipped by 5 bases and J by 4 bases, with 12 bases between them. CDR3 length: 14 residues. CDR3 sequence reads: CASSPGGSGNTIYF. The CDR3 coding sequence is TGTGCCAGTAGTCCCGGGGGCTCCGGAAACACCATATATTTT.

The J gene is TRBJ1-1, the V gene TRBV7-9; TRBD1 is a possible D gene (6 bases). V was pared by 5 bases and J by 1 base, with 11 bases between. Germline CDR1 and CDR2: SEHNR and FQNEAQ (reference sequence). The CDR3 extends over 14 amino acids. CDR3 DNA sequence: TGTGCCAGCAGCCCAGGACAGACGAACACTGAAGCTTTCTTT. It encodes CASSPGQTNTEAFF.

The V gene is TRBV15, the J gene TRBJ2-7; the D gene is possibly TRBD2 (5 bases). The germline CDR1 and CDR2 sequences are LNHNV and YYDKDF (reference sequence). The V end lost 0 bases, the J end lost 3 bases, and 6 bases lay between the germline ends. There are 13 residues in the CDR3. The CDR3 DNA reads TGTGCCACCAGCAGAGACCGGGGCTACGAGCAGTACTTC. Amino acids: CATSRDRGYEQYF.

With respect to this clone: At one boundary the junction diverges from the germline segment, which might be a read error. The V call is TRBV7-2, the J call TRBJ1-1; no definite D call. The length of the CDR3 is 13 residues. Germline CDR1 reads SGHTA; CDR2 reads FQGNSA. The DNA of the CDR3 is TGTGTCAGCAGCTCCAGCGTGGACACTGAAGCTTTCTTT. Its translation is CVSSSSVDTEAFF.

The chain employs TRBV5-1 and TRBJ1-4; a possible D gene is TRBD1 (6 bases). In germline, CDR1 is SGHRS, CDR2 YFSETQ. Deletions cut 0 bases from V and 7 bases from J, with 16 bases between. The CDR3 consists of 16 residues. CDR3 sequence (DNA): TGCGCCAGCAGCTTGGATCGGGGGGCTTTTGGTGAAAAACTGTTTTTT. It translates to CASSLDRGAFGEKLFF.

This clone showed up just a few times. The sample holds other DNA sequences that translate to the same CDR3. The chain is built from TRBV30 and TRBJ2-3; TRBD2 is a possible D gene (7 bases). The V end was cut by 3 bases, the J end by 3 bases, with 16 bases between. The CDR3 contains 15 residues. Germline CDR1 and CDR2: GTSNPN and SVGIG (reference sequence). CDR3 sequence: CAWRGATGRTDTQYF. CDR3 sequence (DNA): TGTGCCTGGAGGGGGGCTACCGGGAGGACAGATACGCAGTATTTT.

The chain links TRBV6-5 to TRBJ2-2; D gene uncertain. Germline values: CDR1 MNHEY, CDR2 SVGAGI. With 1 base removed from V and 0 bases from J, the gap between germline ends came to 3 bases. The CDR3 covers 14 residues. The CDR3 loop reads CASSYFANTGELFF. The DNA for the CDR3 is TGTGCCAGCAGTTACTTTGCGAACACCGGGGAGCTGTTTTTT.

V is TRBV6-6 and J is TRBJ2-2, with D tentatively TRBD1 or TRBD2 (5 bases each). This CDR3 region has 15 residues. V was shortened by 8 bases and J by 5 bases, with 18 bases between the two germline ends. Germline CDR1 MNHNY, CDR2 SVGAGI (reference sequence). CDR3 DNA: TGTGCCAGCTCCCTTTATGAGAGGGGAACCGGGGAGCTGTTTTTT. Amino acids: CASSLYERGTGELFF.

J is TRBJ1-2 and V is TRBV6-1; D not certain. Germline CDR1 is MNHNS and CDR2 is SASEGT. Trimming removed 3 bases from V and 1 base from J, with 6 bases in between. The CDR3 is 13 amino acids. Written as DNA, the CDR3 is TGTGCCAGCAGTGAGCGACGTAACTATGGCTACACCTTC. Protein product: CASSERRNYGYTF.

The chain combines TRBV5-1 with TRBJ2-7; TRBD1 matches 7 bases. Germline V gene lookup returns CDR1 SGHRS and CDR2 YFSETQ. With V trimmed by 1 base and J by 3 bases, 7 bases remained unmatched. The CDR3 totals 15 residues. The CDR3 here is CASSLRPGQNYEQYF. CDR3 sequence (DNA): TGCGCCAGCAGCTTGCGCCCGGGACAGAACTACGAGCAGTACTTC.